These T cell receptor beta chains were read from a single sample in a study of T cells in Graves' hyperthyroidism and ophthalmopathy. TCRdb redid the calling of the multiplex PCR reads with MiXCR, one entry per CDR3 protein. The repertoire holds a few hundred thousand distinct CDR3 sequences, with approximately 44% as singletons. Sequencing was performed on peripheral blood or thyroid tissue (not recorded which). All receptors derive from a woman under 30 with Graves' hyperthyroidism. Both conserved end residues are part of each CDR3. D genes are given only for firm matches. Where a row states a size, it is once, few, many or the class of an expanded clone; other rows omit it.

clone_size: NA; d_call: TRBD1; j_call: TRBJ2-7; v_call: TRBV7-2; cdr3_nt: TGTGCCAGCAGCGGTCGACAGGGTAGGGACGAGCAGTACTTC; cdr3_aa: CASSGRQGRDEQYF
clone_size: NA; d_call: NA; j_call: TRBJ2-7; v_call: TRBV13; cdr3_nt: TGTGCCAGCAGCTTAGGGACGGATGCAGAGGGGGAGAGCTTC; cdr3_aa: CASSLGTDAEGESF
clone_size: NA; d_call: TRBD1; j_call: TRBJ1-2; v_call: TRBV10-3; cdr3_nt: TGTGCCGTTCGACAATCGCCGACAGGGGATGACTATGGCTACACCTTC; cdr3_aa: CAVRQSPTGDDYGYTF
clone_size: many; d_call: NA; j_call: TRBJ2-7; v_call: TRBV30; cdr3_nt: TGTGCCTGGAGTGTTATCACCTACGAGCAGTACTTC; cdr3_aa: CAWSVITYEQYF
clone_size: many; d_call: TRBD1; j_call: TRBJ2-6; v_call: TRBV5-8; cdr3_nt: TGTGCCAGCAGCAAGAGACAGGGTTTACCTGGGGCCAACGTCCTGACTTTC; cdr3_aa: CASSKRQGLPGANVLTF
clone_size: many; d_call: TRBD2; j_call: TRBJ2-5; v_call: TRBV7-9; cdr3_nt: TGTGCCAGCAGGAGCACTAGCGGGAGTGTTGAGACCCAGTACTTC; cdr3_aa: CASRSTSGSVETQYF
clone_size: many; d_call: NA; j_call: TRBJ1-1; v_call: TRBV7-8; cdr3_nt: TGTGCCAGCAGCCGACCTACGAGGGTGGGGAACACTGAAGCTTTCTTT; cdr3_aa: CASSRPTRVGNTEAFF
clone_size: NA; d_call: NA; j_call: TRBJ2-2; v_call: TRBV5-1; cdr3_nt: TGCGCCAGCAGCTTGACGATACATGAACAGGGGCTGTTTTTT; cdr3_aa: CASSLTIHEQGLFF
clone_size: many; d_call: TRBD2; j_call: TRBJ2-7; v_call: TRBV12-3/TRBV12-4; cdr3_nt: TGTGCCAGCAGCTCCGGACTAGCGGGACATTACGAGCAGTACTTC; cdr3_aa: CASSSGLAGHYEQYF
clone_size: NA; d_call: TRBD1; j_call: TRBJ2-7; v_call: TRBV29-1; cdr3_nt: TGCAGCGTTGAGGTCCCGGGACAGCACTGCGAGCAGTACTTC; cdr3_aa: CSVEVPGQHCEQYF
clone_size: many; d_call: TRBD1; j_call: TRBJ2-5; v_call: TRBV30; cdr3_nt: TGTGCCTGGGACAGGGGGCGGGGAGAGACCCAGTACTTC; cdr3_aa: CAWDRGRGETQYF
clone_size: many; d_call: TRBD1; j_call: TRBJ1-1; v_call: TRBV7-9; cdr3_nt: TGTGCCAGCAGCTTTTTGACAGGGGGCACTGAAGCTTTCTTT; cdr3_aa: CASSFLTGGTEAFF
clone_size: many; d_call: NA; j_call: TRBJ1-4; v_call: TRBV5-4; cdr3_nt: TGTGCCAGCAGCTCCAGGGATAATGAAAAACTGTTTTTT; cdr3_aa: CASSSRDNEKLFF